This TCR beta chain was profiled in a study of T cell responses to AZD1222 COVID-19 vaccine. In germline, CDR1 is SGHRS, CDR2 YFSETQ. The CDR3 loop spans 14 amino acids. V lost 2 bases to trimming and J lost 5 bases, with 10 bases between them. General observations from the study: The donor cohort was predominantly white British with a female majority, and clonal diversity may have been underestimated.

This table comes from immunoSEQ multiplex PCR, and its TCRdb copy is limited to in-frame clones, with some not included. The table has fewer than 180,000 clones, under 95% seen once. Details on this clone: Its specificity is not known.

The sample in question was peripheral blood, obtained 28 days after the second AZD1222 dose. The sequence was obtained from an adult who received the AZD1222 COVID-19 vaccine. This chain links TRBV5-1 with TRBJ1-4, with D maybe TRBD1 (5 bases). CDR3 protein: CASSLRDGNEKLFF. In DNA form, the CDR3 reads TGCGCCAGCAGCTTACGGGACGGGAATGAAAAACTGTTTTTT.